A single sample is the source of the 21 T cell receptor beta chains below, sequenced in a study of cytomegalovirus exposure and HLA in healthy donors. The primer mix had 60 Vbeta and 13 Jbeta primers. Repertoires were generated with immunoSEQ multiplex PCR, while TCRdb's copy carries only in-frame clones and drops some. The table records about 110,000 clones, over 70% of them present only once. Sequencing input: PBMCs. The source is a young man in good health and CMV-seronegative.

The V and J genes are TRBV4-1 and TRBJ2-5; D call uncertain. Germline V gene data show CDR1 as MGHRA and CDR2 as YSYEKL. V was shortened by 1 base and J by 1 base, with 10 bases between the two germline ends. The CDR3 has 15 residues. In nucleotides, the CDR3 is TGCGCCAGCAGCCAAGTGCCCCAGTTCCAAGAGACCCAGTACTTC. This sequence encodes CASSQVPQFQETQYF.

This clone came up once. The CDR3 DNA reads TGTGCCAGCAGCTTCCTAGCGGGAGTAGAGCAGTTCTTC. It is translated as CASSFLAGVEQFF. The V gene is TRBV7-6, the J gene TRBJ2-1; 10 nucleotides align to TRBD2. In germline, CDR1 is SGHVS, CDR2 FNYEAQ. The CDR3 runs 13 residues. V shed 3 bases, J shed 10 bases, and the junction held 3 bases outside the gene matches.

The V call is TRBV6-1, the J call TRBJ1-4; possibly TRBD1 for D (5 bases). This CDR3 spans 14 amino acids. V was shortened by 4 bases and J by 0 bases, with 6 bases between the two germline ends. Germline V lookup: CDR1 MNHNS, CDR2 SASEGT. The CDR3 region has the DNA TGTGCCAGCAGTGGGACAACAACTAATGAAAAACTGTTTTTT. Translation: CASSGTTTNEKLFF.

This clone showed up just once. V usage is TRBV4-1 and J usage is TRBJ2-3; perhaps TRBD2 as D (6 bases). Per the germline V gene, CDR1 is MGHRA and CDR2 is YSYEKL. CDR3 size: 16 residues. V lost 3 bases and J lost 2, with 15 bases in between. The CDR3 here is CASSQGQASDTDTQYF. DNA for the CDR3: TGCGCCAGCAGCCAGGGTCAAGCTAGCGACACAGATACGCAGTATTTT.

V gene TRBV1 combines with J gene TRBJ1-2. TRBV1 is given as a pseudogene. The CDR3 covers 11 residues. CDR3 sequence (DNA): TGCACCAGCAGATGCGTCTATGGCTACACCTTC. Encoded protein: CTSRCVYGYTF.

The chain has TRBV30 and TRBJ2-7; maybe TRBD1 (5 bases). Trimming took off 2 bases at V and 3 bases at J, with 8 bases between the two ends. The germline V gene has CDR1 GTSNPN and CDR2 SVGIG (reference sequence). This CDR3 contains 12 residues. CDR3 coding DNA: TGTGCCTGGAGTAGGGGCTACTACGAGCAGTACTTC. It specifies CAWSRGYYEQYF.

The rearrangement joins TRBV9 to TRBJ2-3; 9 bases agree with TRBD1. CDR3 size: 16 residues. The germline V gene has CDR1 SGDLS and CDR2 YYNGEE. J was trimmed by 2 bases and V by 4 bases; bases with no gene match: 8. The CDR3 sequence: CASSSMTGGITDTQYF. The CDR3 DNA reads as TGTGCCAGCAGCTCGATGACAGGGGGTATCACAGATACGCAGTATTTT.

This chain joins TRBV30 and TRBJ2-7, with D possibly being TRBD1 (5 bases). The germline gives CDR1 GTSNPN, CDR2 SVGIG (reference sequence). This CDR3 has 13 residues. Trimming shortened V by 5 bases and J by 2 bases, and 13 bases separated the two germline ends. This chain's CDR3 is CAWAQVYPYEQYF. The CDR3 DNA sequence: TGTGCCTGGGCACAGGTATACCCCTACGAGCAGTACTTC. Together with reference TRBV30 and TRBJ2-7, the CDR3 gives the full variable domain: SQTIHQWPATLVQPVGSPLSLECTVEGTSNPNLYWYRQAAGRGLQLLFYSVGIGQISSEVPQNLSASRPQDRQFILSSKKLLLSDSGFYLCAWAQVYPYEQYFGPGTRLTVT.

This clone is judged medium-sized. This CDR3 reads CASSLVHGGDREKLFF. CDR3 DNA sequence: TGCGCCAGCAGCTTGGTTCATGGAGGGGACAGGGAAAAACTGTTTTTT. This chain links TRBV5-1 with TRBJ1-4; 8 bases are shared with TRBD1. The CDR3 has 16 amino acids. After removal of 0 bases from V and 8 bases from J, the junction contained 9 bases not matched to a gene. Germline V gene sequence: CDR1 SGHRS, CDR2 YFSETQ.

The sample holds one count of this clone. This chain links TRBV29-1 with TRBJ2-2; D unresolved. Germline loops: CDR1 SQVTM, CDR2 ANQGSEA. This CDR3 is 10 amino acids long. V lost 5 bases, J lost 10 bases, and 8 bases lay in between. CDR3: CSVSAAELFF. CDR3 sequence (DNA): TGCAGCGTTTCGGCGGCGGAGCTGTTTTTT.

V is TRBV6-5 and J is TRBJ1-3; TRBD1 agrees at 7 bases. The ends lost 4 bases at V and 3 bases at J; junction bases unmatched: 3. Germline loops: CDR1 MNHEY, CDR2 SVGAGI. This CDR3 has 14 amino acids. This chain's CDR3 is CASSFRDSGNTIYF. DNA of the CDR3: TGTGCCAGCAGTTTCCGGGACAGTGGAAACACCATATATTTT.

This chain connects TRBV28 to TRBJ2-5, with 7 bases lining up with TRBD2. The CDR3 runs 14 residues. Germline CDR1 and CDR2: MDHEN and SYDVKM. V lost 2 bases to trimming and J lost 5 bases; unmatched junction nucleotides: 5. DNA of the CDR3: TGTGCCAGCAGTTTACGCGGGGGATCTGAGACCCAGTACTTC. Translated: CASSLRGGSETQYF.

V and J are TRBV4-1 and TRBJ2-2, with 14 bases identical to TRBD2. V trimming: 3 bases; J trimming: 1 base; junction bases outside the gene matches: 16. Germline assignment: CDR1 MGHRA and CDR2 YSYEKL. The CDR3 covers 22 residues. The CDR3 sequence is CASSQPPGGLAGGPKNTGELFF. In DNA, the CDR3 is TGCGCCAGCAGCCAGCCCCCGGGAGGACTAGCGGGAGGACCCAAGAACACCGGGGAGCTGTTTTTT.

This clone was counted only a few times. The V and J genes are TRBV4-1 and TRBJ1-6, with D unresolved. V dropped 0 bases and J dropped 1 base, with 10 bases sitting between them. Germline values: CDR1 MGHRA, CDR2 YSYEKL. The CDR3 consists of 17 residues. The CDR3 nucleotides read TGCGCCAGCAGCCAAGATCTCGGGGTGTCCTATAATTCACCCCTCCACTTT. It translates to CASSQDLGVSYNSPLHF.

V and J are TRBV27 and TRBJ2-7; the D is unclear. Looked up from germline, CDR1 is MNHEY and CDR2 is SMNVEV (reference sequence). V was shortened by 3 bases and J by 6 bases, with 12 bases between the two germline ends. The CDR3 is 13 residues long. CDR3 amino acids: CASSFESPGEQYF. The CDR3 coding sequence is TGTGCCAGCAGTTTCGAGAGTCCGGGCGAGCAGTACTTC.

The V and J genes are TRBV6-4 and TRBJ2-2; 9 bases match TRBD2. Per germline, CDR1 MRHNA and CDR2 SNTAGT. The CDR3 totals 18 residues. V shed 2 bases, J shed 3 bases, and the junction held 10 bases outside the gene matches. The CDR3 coding sequence is TGTGCCAGCAGTGACCCTCCTTTTAGCGGGGGATACACCGGGGAGCTGTTTTTT. The encoded protein is CASSDPPFSGGYTGELFF.

A single count supports this clone. The CDR3, as DNA: TGTGCCAGCAGTTATTGCCCGGGACAGTTGTTTGGTGAGCAGTACTTC. Its protein is CASSYCPGQLFGEQYF. The rearrangement joins TRBV6-7 to TRBJ2-7; 7 bases align to TRBD1. TRBV6-7 counts as an open reading frame of uncertain function. V shed 3 bases, J shed 7 bases, and the junction held 15 bases outside the gene matches. This CDR3 contains 16 residues.

The chain combines TRBV6-6 with TRBJ2-7, with 10 bases lining up with TRBD1. The germline V gene encodes CDR1 MNHNY and CDR2 SVGAGI (reference sequence). The CDR3 has 14 residues. The V segment lost 4 bases and the J segment 7 bases; nucleotides outside the gene matches: 7. The CDR3 sequence is CASSSTGTGEEQYF. The CDR3 region has the DNA TGTGCCAGCAGTTCCACCGGGACAGGGGAAGAGCAGTACTTC.

The rearrangement uses TRBV6-5 and TRBJ2-7, with 8 bases that match TRBD1. V was pared by 5 bases and J by 2 bases, with 8 bases of the junction left unmatched. The CDR3 extends over 15 amino acids. The V gene's germline CDR1 is MNHEY and CDR2 SVGAGI. The CDR3 DNA follows: TGTGCCAGCAGTCCTATCGGGACAGGCCCCTACGAGCAGTACTTC. It is translated as CASSPIGTGPYEQYF.

J is TRBJ2-2 and V is TRBV9, with D hard to call. This CDR3 has 15 amino acids. CDR1 SGDLS and CDR2 YYNGEE come from the germline V gene. V was cut by 4 bases and J by 0 bases, with 10 bases left in between. This CDR3 is CASSPRGANTGELFF. The CDR3 nucleotides are TGTGCCAGCAGCCCCCGTGGAGCGAACACCGGGGAGCTGTTTTTT.

This chain connects TRBV11-2 to TRBJ2-5; D remains ambiguous. The CDR3 runs 13 residues. V lost 11 bases and J lost 2, with 15 bases in between. From germline, CDR1 is SGHAT and CDR2 FQNNGV. In nucleotides, the CDR3 is TGTGCCGCGAGAGCAGGTTGGCAAGAGACCCAGTACTTC. Translated: CAARAGWQETQYF.